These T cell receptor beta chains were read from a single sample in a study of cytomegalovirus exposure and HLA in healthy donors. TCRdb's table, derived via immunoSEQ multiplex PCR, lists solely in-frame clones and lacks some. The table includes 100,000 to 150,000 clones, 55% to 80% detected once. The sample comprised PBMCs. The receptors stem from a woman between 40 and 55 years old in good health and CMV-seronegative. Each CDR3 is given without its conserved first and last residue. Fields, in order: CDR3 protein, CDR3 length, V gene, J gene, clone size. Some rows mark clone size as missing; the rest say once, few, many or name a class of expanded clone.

cdr3_aa: ASSSTGGDRTGELF; cdr3_length: 14; v_call: TRBV7-3; j_call: TRBJ2-2; clone_size: few
cdr3_aa: ASRPSAYRASGGELF; cdr3_length: 15; v_call: TRBV2; j_call: TRBJ2-2; clone_size: NA
cdr3_aa: ASNNPNRDGYT; cdr3_length: 11; v_call: TRBV5-1; j_call: TRBJ1-2; clone_size: NA
cdr3_aa: ASSISGPTNRGQY; cdr3_length: 13; v_call: TRBV19; j_call: TRBJ2-7; clone_size: NA
cdr3_aa: AWSVLSGRNNEQF; cdr3_length: 13; v_call: TRBV30; j_call: TRBJ2-1; clone_size: few
cdr3_aa: ASQIPGSMNTEAF; cdr3_length: 13; v_call: TRBV19; j_call: TRBJ1-1; clone_size: NA
cdr3_aa: ASSRDRPPNEQY; cdr3_length: 12; v_call: TRBV5-1; j_call: TRBJ2-7; clone_size: NA
cdr3_aa: ASSQESGGAADTQY; cdr3_length: 14; v_call: TRBV4-2; j_call: TRBJ2-3; clone_size: NA
cdr3_aa: ASSVLRLAVNTGELF; cdr3_length: 15; v_call: TRBV9; j_call: TRBJ2-2; clone_size: once
cdr3_aa: ASSAGGVNDEKLF; cdr3_length: 13; v_call: TRBV9; j_call: TRBJ1-4; clone_size: NA
cdr3_aa: ASSLLAEDSPLH; cdr3_length: 12; v_call: TRBV11-1; j_call: TRBJ1-6; clone_size: NA
cdr3_aa: ASSLVAGVGGNTIY; cdr3_length: 14; v_call: TRBV7-2; j_call: TRBJ1-3; clone_size: NA
cdr3_aa: ASSQGQIYGYT; cdr3_length: 11; v_call: TRBV14; j_call: TRBJ1-2; clone_size: NA
cdr3_aa: ASSLSPRAVGELF; cdr3_length: 13; v_call: TRBV27; j_call: TRBJ2-2; clone_size: NA
cdr3_aa: ASSLGVVGGEETQY; cdr3_length: 14; v_call: TRBV27; j_call: TRBJ2-5; clone_size: NA
cdr3_aa: ASSVISGGATDTQY; cdr3_length: 14; v_call: TRBV9; j_call: TRBJ2-3; clone_size: few
cdr3_aa: ASRGLAKNYNEQF; cdr3_length: 13; v_call: TRBV6-1; j_call: TRBJ2-1; clone_size: NA
cdr3_aa: ASSLRENNQPQH; cdr3_length: 12; v_call: TRBV7-6; j_call: TRBJ1-5; clone_size: once
cdr3_aa: AWSLGQGRAV; cdr3_length: 10; v_call: TRBV30; j_call: TRBJ2-7; clone_size: once
cdr3_aa: ASSPGTGAVSSYEQY; cdr3_length: 15; v_call: TRBV7-6; j_call: TRBJ2-7; clone_size: NA
cdr3_aa: ASSLDAGHYGYT; cdr3_length: 12; v_call: TRBV7-8; j_call: TRBJ1-2; clone_size: NA
cdr3_aa: ASSPESKQGDGYT; cdr3_length: 13; v_call: TRBV18; j_call: TRBJ1-2; clone_size: NA
cdr3_aa: ASSYGNRGGETQY; cdr3_length: 13; v_call: TRBV6-5; j_call: TRBJ2-5; clone_size: few
cdr3_aa: SVVLGQGPTEAF; cdr3_length: 12; v_call: TRBV29-1; j_call: TRBJ1-1; clone_size: NA
cdr3_aa: ASSLEGGDEAF; cdr3_length: 11; v_call: TRBV5-1; j_call: TRBJ1-1; clone_size: NA
cdr3_aa: ASSPSHFQGYEQY; cdr3_length: 13; v_call: TRBV7-6; j_call: TRBJ2-7; clone_size: NA
cdr3_aa: ASSQVYAGRVGEQY; cdr3_length: 14; v_call: TRBV4-1; j_call: TRBJ2-7; clone_size: few
cdr3_aa: ASITGGQGGAF; cdr3_length: 11; v_call: TRBV2; j_call: TRBJ1-1; clone_size: NA
cdr3_aa: ASSWTGGRGVGDTEAF; cdr3_length: 16; v_call: TRBV5-1; j_call: TRBJ1-1; clone_size: once
cdr3_aa: ASSSDDTGPFTEAF; cdr3_length: 14; v_call: TRBV5-8; j_call: TRBJ1-1; clone_size: few
cdr3_aa: ASSVRLAGEQF; cdr3_length: 11; v_call: TRBV9; j_call: TRBJ2-1; clone_size: NA
cdr3_aa: ASSHSGLNSPLH; cdr3_length: 12; v_call: TRBV7-9; j_call: TRBJ1-6; clone_size: NA
cdr3_aa: ACPQGGDTEAF; cdr3_length: 11; v_call: TRBV30; j_call: TRBJ1-1; clone_size: few
cdr3_aa: ASSPADRVMALGTEAF; cdr3_length: 16; v_call: TRBV18; j_call: TRBJ1-1; clone_size: NA
cdr3_aa: ASSLQPLTAPRRNYEQY; cdr3_length: 17; v_call: TRBV5-1; j_call: TRBJ2-7; clone_size: NA
cdr3_aa: ASSLEIGGYEQY; cdr3_length: 12; v_call: TRBV7-2; j_call: TRBJ2-7; clone_size: NA
cdr3_aa: AINQWNSPLH; cdr3_length: 10; v_call: TRBV10-3; j_call: TRBJ1-6; clone_size: NA
cdr3_aa: ASSPRTGGNEQY; cdr3_length: 12; v_call: TRBV19; j_call: TRBJ2-7; clone_size: NA
cdr3_aa: ASSLGTGGPGELF; cdr3_length: 13; v_call: TRBV5-1; j_call: TRBJ2-2; clone_size: NA
cdr3_aa: ASSLEGVGNQPQH; cdr3_length: 13; v_call: TRBV7-8; j_call: TRBJ1-5; clone_size: NA
cdr3_aa: ASSRQANQPQH; cdr3_length: 11; v_call: TRBV4-1; j_call: TRBJ1-5; clone_size: NA
cdr3_aa: ASSLGAVNEQF; cdr3_length: 11; v_call: TRBV7-9; j_call: TRBJ2-1; clone_size: NA
cdr3_aa: ASSSLGNRGGEQY; cdr3_length: 13; v_call: TRBV11-1; j_call: TRBJ2-7; clone_size: NA
cdr3_aa: ASSLRDRGGYEQY; cdr3_length: 13; v_call: TRBV9; j_call: TRBJ2-7; clone_size: NA
cdr3_aa: ASSPYRLPLH; cdr3_length: 10; v_call: TRBV6-5; j_call: TRBJ1-6; clone_size: once
cdr3_aa: ASSQDASGGTDTQY; cdr3_length: 14; v_call: TRBV4-3; j_call: TRBJ2-3; clone_size: NA
cdr3_aa: ASSDGTATSTDTQY; cdr3_length: 14; v_call: TRBV5-1; j_call: TRBJ2-3; clone_size: few
cdr3_aa: ASSQSGELQQH; cdr3_length: 11; v_call: TRBV4-2; j_call: TRBJ1-5; clone_size: NA
cdr3_aa: ASSWSSGGRNTEAF; cdr3_length: 14; v_call: TRBV6-6; j_call: TRBJ1-1; clone_size: NA
cdr3_aa: ASRDGPPGGQPQH; cdr3_length: 13; v_call: TRBV2; j_call: TRBJ1-5; clone_size: NA
cdr3_aa: ATSETQLQNQPQH; cdr3_length: 13; v_call: TRBV2; j_call: TRBJ1-5; clone_size: once
cdr3_aa: ASSLSGRSPTSGYT; cdr3_length: 14; v_call: TRBV28; j_call: TRBJ1-2; clone_size: once
cdr3_aa: ASSVFFDGGSTDTQY; cdr3_length: 15; v_call: TRBV9; j_call: TRBJ2-3; clone_size: NA
cdr3_aa: ASSLQGVREQY; cdr3_length: 11; v_call: TRBV27; j_call: TRBJ2-7; clone_size: NA